Listed below are T cell receptor beta chains from one sample, sequenced in a study of neurological immune-mediated disorders. Each CDR3 protein gets one entry after TCRdb re-called the 5' RACE reads with MiXCR. The profile shows fewer than 80,000 distinct CDR3 sequences, around 5% of them singletons. The sample comprised PBMCs. Receptors were obtained from a woman aged 45-65 years with multiple sclerosis. Each CDR3 is given with its conserved first and last residue. The D gene is left open where the match is weak. Clone size is stated in some rows and not others, as once, few, many or a class when expanded.

TRBV5-1	TRBJ1-3	.	many	CASSFRGTTDSGNTIYF	TGCGCCAGCAGCTTCCGGGGGACAACCGACTCTGGAAACACCATATATTTT
TRBV6-1	TRBJ1-1	.	many	CASSESRGRGSEAFF	TGTGCCAGCAGTGAATCTCGGGGGCGCGGGTCTGAAGCTTTCTTT
TRBV29-1	TRBJ1-1	.	many	CSVEPQGKYTEAFF	TGCAGCGTTGAGCCCCAGGGGAAATACACTGAAGCTTTCTTT
TRBV12-3/TRBV12-4	TRBJ2-2	.	many	CASRKDSTGELFF	TGTGCCAGCAGAAAGGACAGCACCGGGGAGCTGTTTTTT
TRBV6-2/TRBV6-3	TRBJ2-3	.	few	CASKTGRGRTDTQYF	TGTGCCAGCAAAACGGGGCGGGGACGCACAGATACGCAGTATTTT
TRBV5-1	TRBJ1-5	TRBD1	many	CASSLTGGGNQPQHF	TGCGCCAGCAGCTTAACAGGGGGTGGCAATCAGCCCCAGCATTTT
TRBV2	TRBJ2-2	.	many	CASRIGIGELFF	TGTGCCAGCAGAATCGGAATCGGGGAGCTGTTTTTT
TRBV18	TRBJ1-1	TRBD1	.	CASLDRGSTEAFF	TGTGCCAGCCTTGACAGGGGGAGCACTGAAGCTTTCTTT
TRBV7-9	TRBJ1-2	.	many	CASSSLGLTF	TGTGCCAGCAGCTCGTTGGGATTGACCTTC
TRBV18	TRBJ1-5	.	many	CASSFGLDNQPQHF	TGTGCCAGCTCTTTCGGGTTGGACAATCAGCCCCAGCATTTT
TRBV12-3/TRBV12-4	TRBJ2-5	.	many	CASSLQGETQYF	TGTGCCAGCAGTTTACAGGGGGAGACCCAGTACTTC
TRBV3-1	TRBJ2-1	TRBD2	many	CASSPSISGAYNEQFF	TGTGCCAGCAGCCCCTCTATTAGCGGGGCCTACAATGAGCAGTTCTTC
TRBV25-1	TRBJ2-2	.	many	CASSEVANTGELFF	TGTGCCAGCAGTGAAGTCGCGAACACCGGGGAGCTGTTTTTT
TRBV6-6	TRBJ2-7	.	.	CASSSTSIGYEQYF	TGTGCCAGCAGTTCCACTAGCATCGGGTACGAGCAGTACTTC
TRBV6-2/TRBV6-3	TRBJ1-1	.	many	CASSSMAGAFF	TGTGCCAGCAGTTCGATGGCCGGTGCTTTCTTT
TRBV5-1	TRBJ2-1	TRBD1	medium-sized	CASSRDGQGSYNEQFF	TGCGCCAGCAGCAGAGACGGACAGGGCTCCTACAATGAGCAGTTCTTC
TRBV10-3	TRBJ2-6	.	many	CAIQGGSGANVLTF	TGTGCCATTCAAGGGGGCTCTGGGGCCAACGTCCTGACTTTC
TRBV12-3/TRBV12-4	TRBJ1-1	.	many	CASSYDATDTEAFF	TGTGCCAGCAGTTATGATGCGACGGATACTGAAGCTTTCTTT
TRBV20-1	TRBJ1-4	.	many	CSARAPGATNEKLFF	TGCAGTGCTAGAGCCCCGGGAGCAACTAATGAAAAACTGTTTTTT
TRBV5-1	TRBJ1-5	.	few	CASSPGIGGEGTQPQHF	TGCGCCAGCAGCCCGGGGATTGGGGGGGAAGGTACGCAGCCCCAGCATTTT
TRBV7-2	TRBJ2-3	.	many	CASSLFNVQDTQYF	TGTGCCAGCAGCTTGTTTAACGTACAAGATACGCAGTATTTT
TRBV28	TRBJ2-1	.	many	CASLPYRRIANNEQFF	TGTGCCAGCCTCCCCTATCGACGGATCGCAAACAATGAGCAGTTCTTC
TRBV20-1	TRBJ2-3	TRBD2	many	CSARWTSRTDTQYF	TGCAGTGCTAGATGGACTAGTCGAACAGATACGCAGTATTTT
TRBV5-1	TRBJ2-7	.	many	CASSLGDKKYEQYF	TGCGCCAGCAGCTTGGGGGACAAAAAATACGAGCAGTACTTC
TRBV4-2	TRBJ1-1	.	many	CASSPRGGFRNTEAFF	TGTGCCAGCAGCCCTAGGGGCGGGTTTAGGAACACTGAAGCTTTCTTT
TRBV6-5	TRBJ2-1	.	.	CASSYSRINEQFF	TGTGCCAGCAGTTACTCCAGGATCAATGAGCAGTTCTTC
TRBV6-2/TRBV6-3	TRBJ2-3	TRBD2	few	CASRTPGLGKDTQYF	TGTGCCAGCAGAACTCCGGGACTAGGTAAAGATACGCAGTATTTT
TRBV4-1	TRBJ2-4	TRBD1	many	CASSQPRQGPRNIQYF	TGCGCCAGCAGCCAACCTCGACAGGGGCCAAGAAACATTCAGTACTTC
TRBV7-2	TRBJ2-7	TRBD1	many	CASSSGQVRYEQYF	TGTGCCAGCAGCTCAGGACAGGTTAGGTACGAGCAGTACTTC
TRBV6-5	TRBJ2-3	.	many	CASMGPSSPDTQYF	TGTGCCAGCATGGGACCTAGCTCCCCAGATACGCAGTATTTT
TRBV7-2	TRBJ1-2	.	many	CASSFSPDEGYTF	TGTGCCAGCAGCTTTTCCCCGGATGAAGGCTACACCTTC
TRBV20-1	TRBJ2-5	.	many	CSATSGTQETQYF	TGCAGTGCTACTTCCGGGACGCAAGAGACCCAGTACTTC
TRBV12-5	TRBJ2-2	.	many	CASGLARGIGELFF	TGTGCTAGTGGTTTGGCTCGGGGTATCGGGGAGCTGTTTTTT
TRBV5-1	TRBJ2-5	TRBD2	many	CASSLELAGSQETQYF	TGCGCCAGCAGCTTGGAGCTAGCGGGGTCTCAAGAGACCCAGTACTTC
TRBV4-1	TRBJ1-5	TRBD1	many	CASSQDGGGDQPQHF	TGCGCCAGCAGCCAAGATGGAGGGGGCGATCAGCCCCAGCATTTT
TRBV6-5	TRBJ1-1	.	many	CASSYATGEPNTEAFF	TGTGCCAGCAGTTACGCGACAGGCGAACCGAACACTGAAGCTTTCTTT
TRBV28	TRBJ1-1	.	many	CASSLWSEAFF	TGTGCCAGCAGTTTATGGAGTGAAGCTTTCTTT
TRBV5-1	TRBJ1-2	TRBD1	many	CASSLGGQGITGYTF	TGCGCCAGCAGCTTGGGAGGACAGGGGATTACCGGCTACACCTTC
TRBV4-2	TRBJ2-3	TRBD2	.	CASSQLTSGGASDTQYF	TGTGCCAGCAGCCAATTGACTAGCGGGGGGGCCTCAGATACGCAGTATTTT
TRBV20-1	TRBJ2-4	TRBD2	many	CSATTREGDGLAKNIQYF	TGCAGTGCTACCACGAGGGAGGGTGATGGTCTAGCCAAAAACATTCAGTACTTC
TRBV10-3	TRBJ2-3	.	many	CAISEFSTSTDTQYF	TGTGCCATCAGTGAGTTTTCGACTAGCACAGATACGCAGTATTTT
TRBV7-9	TRBJ2-6	TRBD1	many	CASSLGQGSSGANVLTF	TGTGCCAGCAGCTTGGGACAGGGTTCCTCTGGGGCCAACGTCCTGACTTTC
TRBV20-1	TRBJ2-1	.	many	CSARDSRSSNEQFF	TGCAGTGCTAGAGATTCCCGCAGTTCCAATGAGCAGTTCTTC